This T cell receptor (beta chain) was captured in a study of blood T cells in healthy people across ages. Study overall: With template switching, about one barcoded beta molecule was captured per two T cells.

The CDR3 covers 14 residues. Germline V gene sequence: CDR1 LGHNA, CDR2 YSLEER. Trimming shortened V by 0 bases and J by 1 base, and 4 bases separated the two germline ends. The use of a sample-barcoded 5' primer and a J-beta primer mix characterized a second PCR of roughly 7 to 12 cycles. The template-switch adaptor was a 5' adaptor with 12 random nucleotides. It tagged each cDNA molecule. MiXCR was run by TCRdb on the 5' RACE reads, yielding one entry per CDR3 protein. Found here are approximately 320,000 distinct CDR3 sequences, 27% of them singletons; the top ten hold around 29%. Every participating donor contributed about 10 milliliters of peripheral blood through a draw.

This TCR was sampled from a woman aged 70 to 79 in good health. The sequencing sample was made of blood. The chain is built from TRBV4-3 and TRBJ1-5; D remains ambiguous. CDR3 residues: CASSQDGSNQPQHF. The CDR3 bases are TGCGCCAGCAGCCAAGATGGCAGCAATCAGCCCCAGCATTTT.